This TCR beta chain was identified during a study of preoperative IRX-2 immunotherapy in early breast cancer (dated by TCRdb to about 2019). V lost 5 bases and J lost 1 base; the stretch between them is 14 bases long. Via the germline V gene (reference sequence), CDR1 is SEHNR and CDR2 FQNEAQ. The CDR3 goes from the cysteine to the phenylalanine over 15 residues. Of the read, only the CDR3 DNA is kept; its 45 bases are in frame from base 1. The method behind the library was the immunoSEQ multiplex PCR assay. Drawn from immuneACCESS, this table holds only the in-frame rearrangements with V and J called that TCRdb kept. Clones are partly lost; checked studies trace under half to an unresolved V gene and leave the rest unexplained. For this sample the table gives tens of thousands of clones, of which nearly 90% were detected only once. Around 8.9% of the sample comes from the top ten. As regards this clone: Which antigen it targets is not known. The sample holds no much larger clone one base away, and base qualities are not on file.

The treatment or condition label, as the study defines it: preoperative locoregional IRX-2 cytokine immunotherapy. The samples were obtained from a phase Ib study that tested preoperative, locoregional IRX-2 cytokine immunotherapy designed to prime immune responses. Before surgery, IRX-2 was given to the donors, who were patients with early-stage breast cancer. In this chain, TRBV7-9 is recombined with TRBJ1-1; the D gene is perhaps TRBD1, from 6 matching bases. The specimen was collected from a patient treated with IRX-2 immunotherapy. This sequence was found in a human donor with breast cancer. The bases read TGTGCCAGCAGCCGATCTCCGACAGGGAACACTGAAGCTTTCTTT. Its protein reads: CASSRSPTGNTEAFF.